The clone carrying this T cell receptor (beta chain) was detected ten times or more. TCRdb redid the calling of the 5' RACE reads with MiXCR, one entry per CDR3 protein. Counted here are 37,000 or so distinct CDR3 sequences, under 8% occurring once; the ten biggest clones make up around 6.1%. The data stem from a study of early T cells in non-severe SARS-CoV-2 infection. Germline CDR1 and CDR2: SGHRS and YFSETQ. Trimming pared 3 bases from V and 7 bases from J, leaving 11 bases between. The CDR3 length is 14 residues. Source material: whole blood. This clonotype was obtained from an adult who was a healthcare worker with PCR-confirmed SARS-CoV-2 infection or an uninfected control (not recorded which). The V call is TRBV5-1, the J call TRBJ1-6; maybe TRBD1 (5 bases). The CDR3 spells CASSSGTGNSPLHF. The DNA of the CDR3 is TGCGCCAGCAGCTCCGGGACGGGAAATTCACCCCTCCACTTT.